This paragraph reports one T cell receptor beta chain. The target antigen is unknown. Genomic DNA from each subset was divided evenly over several immunoSEQ plates. Using immunoSEQ multiplex PCR, the repertoire was profiled, and TCRdb retains in-frame clones only, with some absent. Among over 2 million clones listed, 85% to 95% were seen once. This record comes from a study of shared clonotypes between healthy human individuals. Turning to the study itself: CD8 memory received one plate per donor, CD8 naive two, CD4 memory three and CD4 naive three.

Study outcomes and limitations: Sampling covered nothing but blood. Tissue TCR repertoires likely differ from those found in blood. When naive CD4 clonotypes were compared across a few donors, about 4.8% were shared.

V lost 2 bases to trimming and J lost 0 bases, with 11 bases between them. Germline lookup yields CDR1 GTSNPN and CDR2 SVGIG (reference sequence). CDR3 size: 15 residues. The sample consisted of naive CD4+ T cells sorted from blood. This sample's subset: CD45RA+ positively selected. The chain combines TRBV30 with TRBJ1-3; D not resolved. The sequence came from a man aged 18 to 30 in good health. CDR3 coding DNA: TGTGCCTGGAGTCGGGAAATAGTCTCTGGAAACACCATATATTTT. It encodes CAWSREIVSGNTIYF.